A selection of T cell receptor beta chains follows, all from one sample in a study of T cell responses to AZD1222 COVID-19 vaccine. Only in-frame clones appear in the TCRdb table, and some are missing; sequencing was by immunoSEQ multiplex PCR. The sample holds about 68,000 clones, roughly 90% seen once. The specimen was peripheral blood, collected on day 0 of AZD1222 vaccination. These receptors came from an adult in good health. Each CDR3 is given with its conserved first and last residue. A D gene is named only where the DNA matches it firmly. Not all rows give a size; the values are once, few, many and, for expanded clones, a class.

TRBD2,.,TRBV4-3,TRBJ2-1,CASSQEIAGSYNEQFF,TGCGCCAGCAGCCAAGAGATAGCGGGCTCCTACAATGAGCAGTTCTTC
.,.,TRBV4-1,TRBJ2-7,CASSQDRAYEQYF,TGCGCCAGCAGCCAAGACAGGGCCTACGAGCAGTACTTC
TRBD2,.,TRBV11-3,TRBJ2-2,CASSDWEGTGELFF,TGTGCCAGCAGCGATTGGGAGGGTACCGGGGAGCTGTTTTTT
.,once,TRBV7-6,TRBJ2-1,CASSLVSGSYNEQFF,TGTGCCAGCAGCTTAGTTTCAGGGTCCTACAATGAGCAGTTCTTC
.,.,TRBV18,TRBJ1-3,CASSPPQGLLQNTIYF,TGTGCCAGCTCACCACCCCAGGGCCTTCTTCAAAACACCATATATTTT
TRBD2,.,TRBV7-2,TRBJ2-5,CASSLSGRRETQYF,TGTGCCAGCAGCCTTAGCGGGAGGCGTGAGACCCAGTACTTC
.,once,TRBV12-5,TRBJ2-7,CASGLALTYEQYF,TGTGCTAGTGGTTTGGCCCTGACCTACGAGCAGTACTTC
.,.,TRBV7-2,TRBJ2-7,CASSLAPGGLSYEQYF,TGTGCCAGCAGCTTAGCGCCCGGGGGGCTCAGCTACGAGCAGTACTTC
TRBD1,.,TRBV9,TRBJ2-1,CASSPRQGMGNNEQFF,TGTGCCAGCAGCCCTCGACAGGGGATGGGTAACAATGAGCAGTTCTTC
.,.,TRBV18,TRBJ2-7,CASSPGGETQRIYEQYF,TGTGCCAGCTCACCAGGAGGGGAAACTCAGAGGATCTACGAGCAGTACTTC
.,.,TRBV29-1,TRBJ2-2,CSALDTGELFF,TGCAGCGCCTTGGACACCGGGGAGCTGTTTTTT
TRBD1,.,TRBV7-9,TRBJ2-5,CASSLGTGAVATQYF,TGTGCCAGCAGCTTAGGTACAGGGGCCGTCGCGACCCAGTACTTC
TRBD1,.,TRBV15,TRBJ1-1,CATSRDPTRTGRNTEAFF,TGTGCCACCAGCAGAGATCCAACACGGACAGGGCGGAACACTGAAGCTTTCTTT
TRBD2,once,TRBV3-1/TRBV3-2,TRBJ2-5,CASSQYPSSGGTQETQYF,TGTGCCAGCAGCCAATACCCATCTAGCGGGGGTACCCAAGAGACCCAGTACTTC
.,.,TRBV30,TRBJ1-1,CAWSDPWGTEAFF,TGTGCCTGGTCCGACCCTTGGGGCACTGAAGCTTTCTTT
.,.,TRBV28,TRBJ1-1,CASTLSGVTEAFF,TGTGCCAGCACACTTTCGGGAGTCACTGAAGCTTTCTTT
TRBD1,once,TRBV28,TRBJ1-6,CASRSGGSPLHF,TGTGCCAGCAGGTCAGGGGGTTCACCCCTCCACTTT
TRBD2,.,TRBV18,TRBJ2-1,CASSRDYSYNEQFF,TGTGCCAGCTCCCGGGACTACTCCTACAATGAGCAGTTCTTC
.,.,TRBV5-6,TRBJ1-5,CASSLGPLINQPQHF,TGTGCCAGCAGCTTGGGGCCCCTAATCAATCAGCCCCAGCATTTT
TRBD2,.,TRBV9,TRBJ2-2,CASSALSGRNTGELFF,TGTGCCAGCAGTGCTCTTAGCGGGAGAAACACCGGGGAGCTGTTTTTT
.,.,TRBV12-3/TRBV12-4,TRBJ2-1,CASTGLIYNEQFF,TGTGCCAGCACGGGACTTATCTACAATGAGCAGTTCTTC
.,.,TRBV18,TRBJ1-3,CASSPRVGDSSGNTIYF,TGTGCCAGCTCACCAAGGGTCGGCGACAGCTCTGGAAACACCATATATTTT
TRBD2,.,TRBV3-1/TRBV3-2,TRBJ2-2,CASSYGMGSGRASTGELFF,TGTGCCAGCAGCTACGGAATGGGTAGCGGGAGGGCGAGCACCGGGGAGCTGTTTTTT
.,once,TRBV6-4,TRBJ2-1,CASSDGAYNEQFF,TGTGCCAGCAGTGACGGTGCCTACAATGAGCAGTTCTTC
.,.,TRBV11-3,TRBJ2-1,CASSSSRGPQTQFF,TGTGCCAGCAGCTCGAGCCGGGGGCCACAAACGCAGTTCTTC
TRBD1,.,TRBV6-5,TRBJ1-2,CASSRQPTGGGGYTF,TGTGCCAGCAGCCGCCAACCGACAGGGGGCGGCGGCTACACCTTC
TRBD2,once,TRBV7-2,TRBJ2-7,CASSLAGTSVSYEQYF,TGTGCCAGCAGCTTAGCGGGGACTAGCGTCTCCTACGAGCAGTACTTC
.,.,TRBV21-1,TRBJ2-7,CASSKADRDSYEQYF,TGTGCCAGCAGCAAAGCTGATAGGGACTCCTACGAGCAGTACTTC
.,.,TRBV12-3/TRBV12-4,TRBJ2-3,CASSPSTDTQYF,TGTGCCAGCAGCCCTTCCACAGATACGCAGTATTTT
.,.,TRBV2,TRBJ1-1,CASSARVLEAFF,TGTGCCAGCAGTGCCAGAGTGTTAGAAGCTTTCTTT
.,.,TRBV7-9,TRBJ2-1,CASSSEWDEQFF,TGTGCCAGCAGCTCCGAGTGGGATGAGCAGTTCTTC
TRBD1,.,TRBV5-1,TRBJ2-6,CASSGGASGANVLTF,TGCGCCAGTTCAGGGGGCGCCTCTGGGGCCAACGTCCTGACTTTC
.,.,TRBV29-1,TRBJ1-2,CSAEGDLGAGGYTF,TGCAGCGCCGAGGGGGACTTGGGGGCAGGTGGCTACACCTTC
.,once,TRBV7-2,TRBJ2-1,CASSPPKGSYNEQFF,TGTGCCAGCAGCCCTCCTAAGGGCTCCTACAATGAGCAGTTCTTC
.,.,TRBV7-2,TRBJ2-1,CASSRLDEQFF,TGTGCCAGCAGCCGGTTGGATGAGCAGTTCTTC
.,.,TRBV13,TRBJ2-7,CASSSGTDRSSYEQYF,TGTGCCAGCAGCTCCGGGACGGACCGTAGCTCCTACGAGCAGTACTTC
TRBD1,.,TRBV29-1,TRBJ2-1,CSVGQGNNEQFF,TGCAGCGTTGGACAGGGAAACAATGAGCAGTTCTTC
.,.,TRBV5-1,TRBJ1-1,CASSLVGRGKGTEAFF,TGCGCCAGCAGCTTGGTAGGCAGGGGAAAGGGCACTGAAGCTTTCTTT
.,.,TRBV5-5,TRBJ2-7,CASSLTGYEQYF,TGTGCCAGCAGCTTGACGGGCTACGAGCAGTACTTC